Ten or more counts support the clone carrying this T cell receptor (beta chain). Its specificity is not known. The data originate from a study of human T cells and chemical hapten exposure. TCRdb reprocessed the RACE reads with MiXCR, giving one entry per CDR3 protein. The data contain about 84,000 distinct CDR3 sequences, roughly a tenth of them singletons. Study-level points and caveats: Compared to controls, expanded TCRs made significantly more large clusters of similar CDR3s.

Time point of the sample: patch test 2, 6 weeks after DPC sensitization. Specified treatment: therapeutic diphenylcyclopropenone sensitization with weekly scalp DPC. The V and J ends lost 0 bases and 8 bases respectively, with 13 bases between them. CDR3 length: 13 residues. Germline lookup yields CDR1 DFQATT and CDR2 SNEGSKA (reference sequence). This chain links TRBV20-1 with TRBJ1-2; the D is unclear. The source material was whole blood, sampled in connection with sensitization to the hapten diphenylcyclopropenone (DPC). The receptor was derived from a woman under 40 with alopecia areata. Some clones in this sample may be carry-over from other donors' samples. Here the CDR3 reads CSARDVPASGYTF. The CDR3 coding sequence is TGCAGTGCTAGAGATGTCCCGGCTAGCGGCTACACCTTC.